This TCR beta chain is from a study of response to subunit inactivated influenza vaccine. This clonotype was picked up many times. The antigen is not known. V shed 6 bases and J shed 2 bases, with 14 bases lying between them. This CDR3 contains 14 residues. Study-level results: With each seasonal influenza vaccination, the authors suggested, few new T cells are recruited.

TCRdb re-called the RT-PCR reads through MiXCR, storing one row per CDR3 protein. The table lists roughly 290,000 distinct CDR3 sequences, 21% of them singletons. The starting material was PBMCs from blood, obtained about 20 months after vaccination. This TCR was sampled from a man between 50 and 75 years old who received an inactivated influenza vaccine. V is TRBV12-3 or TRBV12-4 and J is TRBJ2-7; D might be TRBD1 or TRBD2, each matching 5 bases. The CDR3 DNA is TGTGCCAGCAGCACCCGGGACGGGGCCTACGAGCAGTACTTC. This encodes CASSTRDGAYEQYF.